The rows below give T cell receptor beta chains drawn from one sample of a study of identical twins. TCRdb itself ran the 5' RACE reads through MiXCR, one entry per CDR3 protein. Here the sample spans roughly 630,000 distinct CDR3 sequences, just over 7% being singletons. These data are also associated with another study on yellow fever vaccine responses in identical twins.

The sample was PBMCs. These receptors were obtained from a woman under 30 in good health. Both conserved end residues are part of each CDR3. D genes are given only for firm matches. Size tells how often a clone was seen (once, few, many) or the class of an expanded clone, and some rows leave it out.

clone size: many; V gene: TRBV20-1; J gene: TRBJ1-1; D gene: .; CDR3 DNA: TGCAGTGCTAGAGATCTAAGTAGCTTCCTCATGAACACTGAAGCTTTCTTT; CDR3 protein: CSARDLSSFLMNTEAFF
clone size: .; V gene: TRBV28; J gene: TRBJ2-7; D gene: .; CDR3 DNA: TGTGCCAGCAGTCAAGACTTTTCGGGCTACGAGCAGTACTTC; CDR3 protein: CASSQDFSGYEQYF
clone size: .; V gene: TRBV12-3/TRBV12-4; J gene: TRBJ2-1; D gene: TRBD2; CDR3 DNA: TGTGCCAGCAGTTGGGTGACTAGCGGCCCGGGGATCTTC; CDR3 protein: CASSWVTSGPGIF
clone size: few; V gene: TRBV11-2; J gene: TRBJ1-3; D gene: .; CDR3 DNA: TGTGCCAGCAGCTTAGTTCTGGCCAGGGGCTCTGGAAACACCATATATTTT; CDR3 protein: CASSLVLARGSGNTIYF
clone size: few; V gene: TRBV3-1; J gene: TRBJ2-1; D gene: TRBD2; CDR3 DNA: TGTGCCAGCAGCCCCGTCCCGGGAGGCTACAATGAGCAGTTCTTC; CDR3 protein: CASSPVPGGYNEQFF
clone size: few; V gene: TRBV20-1; J gene: TRBJ2-2; D gene: .; CDR3 DNA: TGCAGTGCCCAACAGGGATACAACACCGGGGAGCTGTTTTTT; CDR3 protein: CSAQQGYNTGELFF
clone size: .; V gene: TRBV15; J gene: TRBJ2-7; D gene: TRBD1; CDR3 DNA: TGTGCCACCAGCAGCCGGGACAGGACATACGAGCAGTACTTC; CDR3 protein: CATSSRDRTYEQYF
clone size: once; V gene: TRBV7-9; J gene: TRBJ2-2; D gene: TRBD2; CDR3 DNA: TGTGCCAGCAGCCCGACGACTAGCTCGAACACCGGGGAGCTGTTTTTT; CDR3 protein: CASSPTTSSNTGELFF
clone size: .; V gene: TRBV6-1; J gene: TRBJ2-4; D gene: TRBD1; CDR3 DNA: TGTGCCAGCAGTCAGGGGACAGCCCTAGCCAAAAACATTCAGTACTTC; CDR3 protein: CASSQGTALAKNIQYF
clone size: .; V gene: TRBV2; J gene: TRBJ2-3; D gene: TRBD1; CDR3 DNA: TGTGCCAGCAGTCACAGGGGGCTGGGAGATACGCAGTATTTT; CDR3 protein: CASSHRGLGDTQYF